This T cell receptor (beta chain) appears in the sequencing data of a study of response to subunit inactivated influenza vaccine. Findings and limits, study-wide: There was a suggestion from the authors that each seasonal influenza vaccination recruits few new T cells.

Losses at the gene ends were 1 base for V and 3 bases for J; bases not matched to a gene: 8. This CDR3 comprises 16 residues. Per the germline V gene, CDR1 is SGHTA and CDR2 is FQGNSA. For this clonotype: The antigen remains unidentified.

TCRdb analysed the RT-PCR reads with MiXCR anew, one entry per CDR3 protein. There are some 800,000 distinct CDR3 sequences in the sample; approximately 21% occur only once, and 10% to 13% lies in the top ten. The sequence was collected from a man aged 50 or older who received an inactivated influenza vaccine. V is TRBV7-2 and J is TRBJ2-5; 7 bases agree with TRBD1. The starting material was PBMCs from blood, obtained more than 4 days after vaccination. As DNA, the CDR3 is TGTGCCAGCAGCTTAGGCGACAGGGCACTAAAAGAGACCCAGTACTTC. It encodes CASSLGDRALKETQYF.